At least ten counts were recorded for the clone carrying this TCR beta chain. Its antigen is still unknown. With iRepertoire HTBI primers and Arm-PCR of CDR3 regions, TCR beta libraries were built. Via MiXCR, TCRdb re-called the multiplex PCR reads, giving one row per CDR3 protein. The data show 200,000 to 250,000 distinct CDR3 sequences, 20% seen once. CDR1 MNHEY and CDR2 SVGEGT come from the germline V gene. The CDR3 totals 15 residues. The V gene lost 2 bases and the J gene lost 2 bases, with 12 bases spanning the gap. These data come from a study of regulatory T cells in long-lasting Graves disease. Study-level points and caveats: Persistent disease preferred TRBV28, TRBJ1-2 and TRBJ2-5. Persistent Graves' patients showed less TCR diversity than newly diagnosed ones. Persistent patients shared more public clonotypes (2,741) than newly diagnosed patients (about 970).

Time point here: newly diagnosed GD, antithyroid drugs for less than 3 months. Isolated PBMC RNA provided the starting material for the TCR library. The sample consisted of peripheral blood mononuclear cells (PBMCs), taken at new diagnosis, from a patient treated with antithyroid drugs. The TCR comes from a female donor with Graves disease. V usage is TRBV6-2 or TRBV6-3 and J usage is TRBJ2-5; D gene uncertain. CDR3 protein: CASSYVAVRQETQYF. DNA for the CDR3: TGTGCCAGCAGTTACGTGGCGGTGAGGCAAGAGACCCAGTACTTC.